Below, 28 T cell receptor beta chains from the same sample are listed, as sequenced in a study of shared clonotypes between healthy human individuals (TCRdb year 2020). Libraries were made using the immunoSEQ multiplex PCR assay. TCRdb re-hosts the immuneACCESS table, in-frame sequences only. Its copies lack some clones; in the studies checked, an unresolved V gene accounts for under half of them, and the cause for the rest is not known. Within this sample are roughly 2.2 million clones, with less than 95% of them counted one time only. The ten most abundant clones make up 0.3% to 0.4% of the sample. The specimen sequenced was naive CD4+ T cells from PBMCs. In the paper's terms, the cell subset or site label means: CD45RA+ positively selected. The receptor source for this set is a man aged 18 to 35 in good health. Some clones in this sample may be carry-over from other donors' samples.

The chain carries TRBV2 and TRBJ2-2, with 7 positions matching TRBD1. Per the germline V gene, CDR1 is SNHLY and CDR2 is FYNNEI. This CDR3 is built from 15 residues. After removal of 6 bases from V and 4 bases from J, the junction contained 8 bases not matched to a gene. DNA for the CDR3: TGTGCCAGCAGGGGGAGACAGGGCTTCACCGGGGAGCTGTTTTTT. It encodes CASRGRQGFTGELFF.

This clone was counted a single time. V and J are TRBV4-1 and TRBJ1-1; D is perhaps TRBD1 (5 bases). With 0 bases removed from V and 4 bases from J, the gap between germline ends came to 15 bases. The CDR3 totals 16 residues. Germline loops: CDR1 MGHRA, CDR2 YSYEKL. CDR3 nucleotides: TGCGCCAGCAGCCAAGAGGGGCGGGGACCGGCCACTGAAGCTTTCTTT. It encodes CASSQEGRGPATEAFF.

This clone was counted a few times. The genes are TRBV9 and TRBJ2-1; 12 bases fit TRBD2. V was pared by 2 bases and J by 5 bases, with 14 bases of the junction left unmatched. CDR3 length equals 19 residues. Per the germline V gene, CDR1 is SGDLS and CDR2 is YYNGEE. CDR3 amino acids: CASSVLPSSGRGRDNEQFF. CDR3 nucleotides: TGTGCCAGCAGCGTCCTACCGTCTAGCGGGAGGGGAAGGGACAATGAGCAGTTCTTC.

The chain uses TRBV30 and TRBJ2-7; the D gene is possibly TRBD1 (8 bases). With 3 bases removed from V and 4 bases from J, the gap between germline ends came to 16 bases. The germline V gene has CDR1 GTSNPN and CDR2 SVGIG (reference sequence). The CDR3 is made up of 14 amino acids. CDR3 in amino acids: CAWSGGTGRYEQYF. The DNA for the CDR3 is TGTGCCTGGAGCGGGGGGACAGGTCGGTACGAGCAGTACTTC.

As concerns this clone: Other nucleotide sequences in the sample specify the same CDR3. The gene calls are TRBV6-1 and TRBJ1-5; D ambiguous. The V gene lost 2 bases and the J gene lost 6 bases, with 8 bases spanning the gap. CDR3 length equals 13 residues. The germline V gene encodes CDR1 MNHNS and CDR2 SASEGT. In nucleotides, the CDR3 is TGTGCCAGCAGTGAATCGGGTTTTCAGCCCCAGCATTTT. The encoded protein is CASSESGFQPQHF.

The chain joins TRBV7-9 to TRBJ1-3; the match to TRBD1 covers 7 bases. J lost 0 bases, V lost 3 bases, and 5 bases had no gene match. CDR1 is SEHNR, CDR2 FQNEAQ, per germline (reference sequence). The CDR3 loop spans 16 amino acids. This chain's CDR3 is CASSLGQLNSGNTIYF. For the CDR3, the DNA is TGTGCCAGCAGCTTGGGACAGTTGAACTCTGGAAACACCATATATTTT.

This clone was detected once. The V call is TRBV28, the J call TRBJ2-7; 8 bases fit TRBD2. J gave up 4 bases and V 5 bases, and 7 bases lay outside the gene matches. The V gene's germline CDR1 is MDHEN and CDR2 SYDVKM. The CDR3 sequence is 14 residues long. Here the CDR3 DNA reads TGTGCCAGCAGTGGGACTAGATCGGGATACGAGCAGTACTTC. Protein: CASSGTRSGYEQYF.

Concerning this clone: This sample includes further DNA sequences coding for the same CDR3. The chain combines TRBV28 with TRBJ1-3, with D possibly being TRBD1 (5 bases). V was clipped by 5 bases and J by 4 bases, with 9 bases between them. The V gene's germline CDR1 is MDHEN and CDR2 SYDVKM. This CDR3 region has 13 residues. For the CDR3, the DNA is TGTGCCAGCAGTCGGGGGTCGGGAAACACCATATATTTT. As protein: CASSRGSGNTIYF.

On this clone: At the DNA level, this CDR3 is encoded by other sequences in the same sample as well. The chain joins TRBV28 to TRBJ2-7; 9 nucleotides agree with TRBD1. Unmatched junction bases numbered 3, after V lost 8 bases and J lost 4 bases. CDR1 is MDHEN and CDR2 is SYDVKM in the germline V gene. The CDR3 has 12 amino acids. The CDR3 loop reads CASRDRAYEQYF. In nucleotides, the CDR3 is TGTGCCAGCCGGGACAGGGCTTACGAGCAGTACTTC. Supplemented by reference TRBV28 and TRBJ2-7, the full variable domain reads DVKVTQSSRYLVKRTGEKVFLECVQDMDHENMFWYRQDPGLGLRLIYFSYDVKMKEKGDIPEGYSVSREKKERFSLILESASTNQTSMYLCASRDRAYEQYFGPGTRLTVT.

With regard to this clone: Different DNA sequences within this sample yield the same CDR3. The chain uses TRBV2 and TRBJ1-2; D unresolved. Trimming removed 4 bases from V and 4 bases from J, with 7 bases in between. Per germline, CDR1 SNHLY and CDR2 FYNNEI. This CDR3 comprises 12 residues. CDR3 sequence: CASSGEGYGYTF. CDR3 sequence (DNA): TGTGCCAGCAGTGGAGAGGGCTATGGCTACACCTTC.

The rearrangement uses TRBV2 and TRBJ1-2, with 9 nucleotides matching TRBD1. In germline, CDR1 is SNHLY, CDR2 FYNNEI. CDR3 length: 13 residues. V was clipped by 11 bases and J by 5 bases; unmatched bases: 9. CDR3 amino acids: CAGGRDREYGYTF. CDR3 nucleotide sequence: TGTGCCGGGGGCCGGGACAGGGAGTATGGCTACACCTTC.

The chain's CDR3 is CASSLAIAGLNTGELFF. The CDR3 nucleotides are TGTGCCAGCAGCTTAGCAATAGCGGGACTGAACACCGGGGAGCTGTTTTTT. The gene calls are TRBV7-8 and TRBJ2-2; TRBD2 matches 8 bases. Per germline, CDR1 SGHVS and CDR2 FQNEAQ. V lost 0 bases and J lost 1; bases outside the gene matches: 4. There are 17 residues in the CDR3.

This clone was seen a single time. V is TRBV7-2 and J is TRBJ2-7; the D gene is possibly TRBD1 (5 bases). Trimming took off 2 bases at V and 6 bases at J, with 14 bases between the two ends. Germline V CDR1 and CDR2: SGHTA, FQGNSA. The CDR3 spans 14 residues. The CDR3 protein is CASSLSRRAAEQYF. The CDR3 region has the DNA TGTGCCAGCAGCTTAAGTCGCAGGGCGGCCGAGCAGTACTTC.

In its sample, this clone was seen a few times. The same CDR3 is also encoded by other DNA sequences in this sample. The chain uses TRBV28 and TRBJ1-1; TRBD1 is a possible D gene (5 bases). Germline loops: CDR1 MDHEN, CDR2 SYDVKM. The V end lost 5 bases, the J end lost 2 bases, and 9 bases lay between the germline ends. The length of the CDR3 is 13 residues. CDR3 sequence (DNA): TGTGCCAGCAGTCTCGGGGGTAACACTGAAGCTTTCTTT. Protein: CASSLGGNTEAFF.

This rearrangement joins TRBV5-4 to TRBJ2-7, with 11 bases matching TRBD2. V trimming: 2 bases; J trimming: 6 bases; junction bases outside the gene matches: 7. Looked up from germline, CDR1 is SGHNT and CDR2 is YYREEE (reference sequence). The CDR3 runs 15 residues. DNA for the CDR3: TGTGCCAGCAGCTTTGATAGCGGGAGGGCGCTCGAGCAGTACTTC. Amino acids: CASSFDSGRALEQYF.

V usage is TRBV6-4 and J usage is TRBJ1-3; D is possibly TRBD1 (5 bases). V was pared by 0 bases and J by 7 bases, with 10 bases between. The CDR3 is 14 amino acids. The germline gives CDR1 MRHNA, CDR2 SNTAGT. The CDR3 spells CASSDSAGTNTIYF. In nucleotides, the CDR3 is TGTGCCAGCAGTGACTCGGCAGGGACCAACACCATATATTTT.

CDR3 in DNA: TGTGCCAGTAGTAAGTCCCACAGGCTCTCCTACGAGCAGTACTTC. Translation: CASSKSHRLSYEQYF. V gene TRBV19 combines with J gene TRBJ2-7; TRBD1 is a possible D gene (5 bases). Germline-derived CDR1 and CDR2 are LNHDA and SQIVND (reference sequence). The CDR3 is 15 residues long. The V end lost 4 bases, the J end lost 0 bases, and 13 bases lay between the germline ends. The complete variable domain, with remaining parts taken from reference TRBV19 and TRBJ2-7, reads DGGITQSPKYLFRKEGQNVTLSCEQNLNHDAMYWYRQDPGQGLRLIYYSQIVNDFQKGDIAEGYSVSREKKESFPLTVTSAQKNPTAFYLCASSKSHRLSYEQYFGPGTRLTVT.

The chain employs TRBV10-2 and TRBJ1-1; 7 bases match TRBD1. V lost 8 bases and J lost 0; bases outside the gene matches: 6. CDR1 and CDR2 from the germline V gene are WSHSY and SAAADI. The CDR3 consists of 14 residues. In nucleotides, the CDR3 is TGCGCCAGCGGCAGCACAGGGGTGAACACTGAAGCTTTCTTT. Its protein product is CASGSTGVNTEAFF.

A single count supports this clone. V and J are TRBV14 and TRBJ2-7; TRBD2 matches 8 bases. The length of the CDR3 is 18 residues. J was trimmed by 2 bases and V by 1 base; bases with no gene match: 13. Germline V gene lookup returns CDR1 SGHDN and CDR2 FVKESK. The CDR3 reads CASSQAVGWVAGTYEQYF. CDR3 nucleotide sequence: TGTGCCAGCAGCCAAGCGGTAGGTTGGGTAGCGGGAACCTACGAGCAGTACTTC.

The gene calls are TRBV11-2 and TRBJ2-7, with D maybe TRBD2 (5 bases). Trimming pared 5 bases from V and 1 base from J, leaving 18 bases between. The CDR3 consists of 16 residues. Germline lookup yields CDR1 SGHAT and CDR2 FQNNGV. DNA of the CDR3: TGTGCCAGCAGCCCGAATCGGGGTTCGGGATCCTACGAGCAGTACTTC. Amino acids: CASSPNRGSGSYEQYF.

The chain carries TRBV19 and TRBJ1-2; D possibly corresponds to TRBD1 (6 bases). Trimming removed 7 bases from V and 4 bases from J, with 19 bases in between. Germline CDR1 LNHDA, CDR2 SQIVND (reference sequence). The CDR3 is made up of 15 amino acids. CDR3 in DNA: TGTGCCAGTAACACGGGGGGCCCGAGGGGCTATGGCTACACCTTC. It encodes CASNTGGPRGYGYTF.

J is TRBJ2-3 and V is TRBV28, with 12 nucleotides matching TRBD2. CDR1 is MDHEN, CDR2 SYDVKM, per germline. Trimming cost V 8 bases and J 4 bases; bases outside gene matches: 10. The CDR3 covers 16 residues. CDR3 residues: CASGLAGLGSADTQYF. Here the CDR3 DNA reads TGTGCCAGCGGACTAGCGGGATTGGGTAGCGCAGATACGCAGTATTTT. Variable domain in full (rest from reference TRBV28 and TRBJ2-3): DVKVTQSSRYLVKRTGEKVFLECVQDMDHENMFWYRQDPGLGLRLIYFSYDVKMKEKGDIPEGYSVSREKKERFSLILESASTNQTSMYLCASGLAGLGSADTQYFGPGTRLTVL.

The chain recombines TRBV29-1 with TRBJ1-2; D gene uncertain. The ends were cut back, 2 bases at V and 4 bases at J, with 8 bases in the middle. This CDR3 comprises 12 residues. Germline V gives CDR1 SQVTM, CDR2 ANQGSEA. The DNA for the CDR3 is TGCAGCGTTGAAAGCGGTGGCTATGGCTACACCTTC. Translated: CSVESGGYGYTF.

CDR3 sequence (DNA): TGTGCCAGCAGCGCGGAGGAGGGACAGGGCTCAGATACGCAGTATTTT. It specifies CASSAEEGQGSDTQYF. The V call is TRBV7-8, the J call TRBJ2-3; 9 bases agree with TRBD1. This CDR3 has 16 residues. Germline V gene data show CDR1 as SGHVS and CDR2 as FQNEAQ. V shed 5 bases, J shed 4 bases, and the junction held 10 bases outside the gene matches.

V and J are TRBV5-6 and TRBJ1-5; D might be TRBD1 (6 bases). The CDR3 consists of 14 residues. Germline CDR1 and CDR2: SGHDT and YYEEEE. V lost 0 bases and J 7 bases, leaving 11 bases between the germline ends. CDR3 DNA sequence: TGTGCCAGCAGCTTGGCGGGGGCGGAACAGCCCCAGCATTTT. This codes for CASSLAGAEQPQHF.

This sequence joins TRBV7-9 and TRBJ1-1, with 8 bases fitting TRBD1. The CDR3 consists of 19 residues. The J segment lost 2 bases and the V segment lost 7 bases, leaving 21 bases of the junction unmatched. In germline, CDR1 is SEHNR, CDR2 FQNEAQ (reference sequence). The CDR3 region is CASNRLGQGATRGNTEAFF. The CDR3 DNA follows: TGTGCCAGCAACCGACTGGGGCAGGGGGCGACCCGAGGAAACACTGAAGCTTTCTTT. Complete variable domain (other parts from reference TRBV7-9 and TRBJ1-1): DTGVSQNPRHKITKRGQNVTFRCDPISEHNRLYWYRQTLGQGPEFLTYFQNEAQLEKSRLLSDRFSAERPKGSFSTLEIQRTEQGDSAMYLCASNRLGQGATRGNTEAFFGQGTRLTVV.

This clone came up a few times. The sample contains more than one DNA sequence encoding this CDR3. The CDR3 DNA is TGTGCCAGCAGCTTAGGCAGTTACAATGAGCAGTTCTTC. Protein: CASSLGSYNEQFF. The chain uses TRBV7-2 and TRBJ2-1; no clear D gene. This CDR3 has 13 residues. Germline CDR1 and CDR2: SGHTA and FQGNSA. Between the trimmed V and J ends, which lost 1 base and 4 bases, there was a span of 5 bases.

This clone was seen just once. V gene TRBV27 combines with J gene TRBJ2-2; D not certain. CDR1 and CDR2 (germline): MNHEY, SMNVEV (reference sequence). Between the trimmed V and J ends, which lost 3 bases and 2 bases, there was a span of 7 bases. The CDR3 is 14 amino acids. The CDR3 nucleotides read TGTGCCAGCAGTTTCGCAGCTAACACCGGGGAGCTGTTTTTT. This sequence encodes CASSFAANTGELFF.